These 9 T cell receptor beta chains share one sample of origin, sequenced in a study of T cells in Graves' hyperthyroidism and ophthalmopathy. Amplification of TCR beta CDR3 regions used RNA as the template. The primer set for the first-round RT-PCR of the TCR CDR3 was HTBI. TCRdb reprocessed the multiplex PCR reads with MiXCR, giving one entry per CDR3 protein. The sample yields 200,000 to 300,000 distinct CDR3 sequences, 16% seen once. Material for sequencing was blood. Source of these receptors: a woman younger than 30 with Graves' ophthalmopathy.

This clonotype has a count of ten or more. The gene calls are TRBV11-2 and TRBJ1-5; 7 bases agree with TRBD1. CDR3 length equals 16 residues. J was trimmed by 5 bases and V by 1 base; bases with no gene match: 8. Germline lookup yields CDR1 SGHAT and CDR2 FQNNGV. CDR3 coding DNA: TGTGCCAGCAGCTTAGTTGGAGGGGGCATCGATCAGCCCCAGCATTTT. Its translation: CASSLVGGGIDQPQHF.

This clonotype came up many times. V usage is TRBV7-9 and J usage is TRBJ1-2; a possible D gene is TRBD1 (6 bases). V was shortened by 1 base and J by 5 bases, with 23 bases between the two germline ends. The germline V gene has CDR1 SEHNR and CDR2 FQNEAQ (reference sequence). CDR3 length: 18 residues. This CDR3 reads CASSLEAQRQDGGYGYTF. Here the CDR3 DNA reads TGTGCCAGCAGCTTAGAGGCCCAAAGACAGGACGGTGGTTATGGCTACACCTTC.

This clonotype was recorded once. The chain combines TRBV30 with TRBJ2-5, with 11 nucleotides matching TRBD2. CDR3 length equals 13 residues. Germline V gives CDR1 GTSNPN, CDR2 SVGIG (reference sequence). J lost 2 bases, V lost 4 bases, and 0 bases had no gene match. The CDR3 DNA sequence: TGTGCCTGGACTAGCGGGGGGCAAGAGACCCAGTACTTC. Translating it yields CAWTSGGQETQYF. Full variable domain (remainder filled in from reference TRBV30 and TRBJ2-5): SQTIHQWPATLVQPVGSPLSLECTVEGTSNPNLYWYRQAAGRGLQLLFYSVGIGQISSEVPQNLSASRPQDRQFILSSKKLLLSDSGFYLCAWTSGGQETQYFGPGTRLLVL.

This clonotype showed up many times. This sequence joins TRBV5-1 and TRBJ1-2; unclear D gene. CDR1 SGHRS and CDR2 YFSETQ come from the germline V gene. V was cut by 1 base and J by 4 bases, with 5 bases left in between. The CDR3 spans 12 residues. CDR3 in DNA: TGCGCCAGCAGCTTGTTGGGCTATGGCTACACCTTC. As protein: CASSLLGYGYTF.

This clonotype was observed a handful of times. V is TRBV28 and J is TRBJ2-3; 8 nucleotides line up with TRBD1. CDR3 size: 19 residues. V trimming: 1 base; J trimming: 1 base; junction bases outside the gene matches: 13. Germline V gene sequence: CDR1 MDHEN, CDR2 SYDVKM. For the CDR3, the DNA is TGTGCCAGCAGTTTATACATTAGGGACAGGCGGGCGGGCACAGATACGCAGTATTTT. Its protein product is CASSLYIRDRRAGTDTQYF.

There are many counts of this clonotype. This chain links TRBV2 with TRBJ1-2; TRBD1 agrees at 7 bases. This CDR3 has 17 residues. CDR1 is SNHLY, CDR2 FYNNEI, per germline. Trimming at V came to 8 bases and at J to 2 bases, leaving 17 bases not matched to a gene. In nucleotides, the CDR3 is TGTGCCAGCGGGGGGGAAGACAGGGCCCCCCCGAACTATGGCTACACCTTC. It yields the protein CASGGEDRAPPNYGYTF.

This clonotype was counted many times. The chain uses TRBV28 and TRBJ1-6; D not resolved. CDR3 length equals 17 residues. Per germline, CDR1 MDHEN and CDR2 SYDVKM. Trimming cost V 8 bases and J 5 bases, with 22 bases left between them. The CDR3 loop reads CASGRTPRSYHNSPLHF. The DNA for the CDR3 is TGTGCCAGCGGCCGGACCCCACGTTCCTACCATAATTCACCCCTCCACTTT.

This clonotype was recorded at least ten times. The CDR3 DNA sequence: TGTGCCAGCAGCCCCTCGGGGTTTGGGGTTGGGAATCCTTACAATGAGCAGTTCTTC. Residues: CASSPSGFGVGNPYNEQFF. The J gene is TRBJ2-1, the V gene TRBV7-9; possibly TRBD2 for D (5 bases). Germline lookup yields CDR1 SEHNR and CDR2 FQNEAQ (reference sequence). This CDR3 is 19 amino acids long. V gave up 5 bases and J gave up 4 bases, with 27 bases separating them.

In the case of this clonotype: The junction does not match germline at one end; this may be a read error. V usage is TRBV6-5 and J usage is TRBJ1-5, with D possibly matching TRBD1 (5 bases). This CDR3 comprises 16 residues. In germline, CDR1 is MNHEY, CDR2 SVGAGI. The CDR3 region has the DNA TGTGCCAGCAGTTACGCTCTCCCGGGGCACAATCAGCCTCAGCATTTT. Its translation: CASSYALPGHNQPQHF.